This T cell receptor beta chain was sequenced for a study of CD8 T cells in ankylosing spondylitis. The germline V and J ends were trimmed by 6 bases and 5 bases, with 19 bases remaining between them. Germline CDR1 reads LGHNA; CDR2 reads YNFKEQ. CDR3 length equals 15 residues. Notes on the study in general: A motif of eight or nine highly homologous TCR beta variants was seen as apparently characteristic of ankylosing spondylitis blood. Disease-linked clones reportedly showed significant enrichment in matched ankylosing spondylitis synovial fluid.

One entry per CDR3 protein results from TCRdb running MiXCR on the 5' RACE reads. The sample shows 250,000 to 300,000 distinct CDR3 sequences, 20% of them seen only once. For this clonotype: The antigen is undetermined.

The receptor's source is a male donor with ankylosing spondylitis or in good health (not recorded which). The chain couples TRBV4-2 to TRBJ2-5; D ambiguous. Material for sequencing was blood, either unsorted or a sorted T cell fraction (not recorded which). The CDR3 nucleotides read TGTGCCAGCAGTTTTGAATCGTCCAGGTCGGAGACCCAGTACTTC. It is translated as CASSFESSRSETQYF.